These 4 T cell receptor beta chains were all obtained from the same sample, sequenced in a study of memory CD4+ T cells and cytomegalovirus serostatus (dated by TCRdb to the late 2010s). The library was generated by the immunoSEQ multiplex PCR assay. TCRdb retrieved this table from immuneACCESS and kept in-frame rearrangements only. Not all clones are present; in checked studies, unresolved V genes account for under half, and no reason is known for the remainder. For this sample the table gives some 39,000 clones, of which roughly three quarters were detected only once. The top ten clones comprise approximately 0.79% of the sample. Single viable CD3+CD4+CD8-CD45RO+ cells were sorted as memory CD4+ T cells on a FACSAria II. Sequenced input: memory CD4+ T cells from blood. These receptors were taken from an adult in good health and CMV-seronegative.

The chain uses TRBV14 and TRBJ1-6; D remains ambiguous. V lost 6 bases, J lost 11 bases, and 17 bases lay in between. Germline CDR1 reads SGHDN; CDR2 reads FVKESK. The CDR3 spans 14 residues. CDR3 sequence (DNA): TGTGCCAGCAGTCAAACCCTGGAAGGAACACCCCTCCACTTT. Translation: CASSQTLEGTPLHF.

The chain couples TRBV4-2 to TRBJ1-2; 7 nucleotides match TRBD1. CDR1 is LGHNA, CDR2 YNFKEQ, per germline. Germline trimming cut 3 bases from V and 5 bases from J; bases unmatched to any gene: 6. This CDR3 has 14 amino acids. This CDR3 is CASSQDRQDYGYTF. The CDR3 coding sequence is TGTGCCAGCAGCCAGGACAGGCAAGATTATGGCTACACCTTC.

This clone is a singleton in its sample. The chain joins TRBV11-2 to TRBJ2-5; 7 bases are shared with TRBD1. The DNA end lines up better with TRBJ2-7; the J call may be wrong. Germline values: CDR1 SGHAT, CDR2 FQNNGV. The CDR3 is 12 residues long. CDR3 residues: CASSDRVYEQYF. Written as DNA, the CDR3 is TGTGCCAGCAGCGACAGGGTCTACGAGCAGTACTTC.

The chain uses TRBV2 and TRBJ1-2, with D perhaps TRBD1 (5 bases). The CDR3 contains 13 residues. With 6 bases removed from V and 2 bases from J, the gap between germline ends came to 10 bases. CDR1 and CDR2 from the germline V gene are SNHLY and FYNNEI. In DNA, the CDR3 is TGTGCCAGCAGCGATTCAGGGAACTATGGCTACACCTTC. Translation: CASSDSGNYGYTF.